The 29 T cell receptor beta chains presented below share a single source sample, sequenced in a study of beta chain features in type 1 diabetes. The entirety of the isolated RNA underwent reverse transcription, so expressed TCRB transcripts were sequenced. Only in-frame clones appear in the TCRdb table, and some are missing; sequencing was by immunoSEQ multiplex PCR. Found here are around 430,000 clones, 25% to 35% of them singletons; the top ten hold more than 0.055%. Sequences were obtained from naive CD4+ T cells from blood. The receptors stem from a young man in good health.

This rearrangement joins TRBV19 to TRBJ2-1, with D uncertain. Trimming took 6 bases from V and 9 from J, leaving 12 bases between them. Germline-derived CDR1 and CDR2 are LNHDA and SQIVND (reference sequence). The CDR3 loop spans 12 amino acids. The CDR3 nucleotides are TGTGCCAGTAGCCCGGGTACTGGTGAGCAGTTCTTC. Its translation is CASSPGTGEQFF. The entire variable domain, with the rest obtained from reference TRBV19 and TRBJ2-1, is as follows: DGGITQSPKYLFRKEGQNVTLSCEQNLNHDAMYWYRQDPGQGLRLIYYSQIVNDFQKGDIAEGYSVSREKKESFPLTVTSAQKNPTAFYLCASSPGTGEQFFGPGTRLTVL.

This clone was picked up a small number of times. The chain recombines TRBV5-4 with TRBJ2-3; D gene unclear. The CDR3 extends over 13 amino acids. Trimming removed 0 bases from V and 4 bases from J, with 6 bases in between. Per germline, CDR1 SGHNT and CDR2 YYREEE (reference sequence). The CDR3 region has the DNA TGTGCCAGCAGCTTGGCCGCGTCAGATACGCAGTATTTT. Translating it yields CASSLAASDTQYF.

CDR3 in DNA: TGCGCCAGCAGCCAAGATAATAAGCGGGGTAACACAGATACGCAGTATTTT. As protein: CASSQDNKRGNTDTQYF. The chain has TRBV4-3 and TRBJ2-3, with 7 bases that match TRBD2. The CDR3 covers 17 residues. Germline assignment: CDR1 LGHNA and CDR2 YSLEER. V lost 0 bases and J lost 2; bases outside the gene matches: 8.

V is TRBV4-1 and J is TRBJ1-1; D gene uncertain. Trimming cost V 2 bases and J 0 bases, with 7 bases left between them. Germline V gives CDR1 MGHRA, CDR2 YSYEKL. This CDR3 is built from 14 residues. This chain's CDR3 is CASSQLGLNTEAFF. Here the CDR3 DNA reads TGCGCCAGCAGCCAACTAGGGCTGAACACTGAAGCTTTCTTT.

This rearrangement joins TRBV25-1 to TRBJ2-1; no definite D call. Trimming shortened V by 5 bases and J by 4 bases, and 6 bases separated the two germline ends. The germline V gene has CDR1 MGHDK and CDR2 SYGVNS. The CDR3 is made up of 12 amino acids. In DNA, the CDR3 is TGTGCCAGCAGTTTGGGGTACAATGAGCAGTTCTTC. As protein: CASSLGYNEQFF.

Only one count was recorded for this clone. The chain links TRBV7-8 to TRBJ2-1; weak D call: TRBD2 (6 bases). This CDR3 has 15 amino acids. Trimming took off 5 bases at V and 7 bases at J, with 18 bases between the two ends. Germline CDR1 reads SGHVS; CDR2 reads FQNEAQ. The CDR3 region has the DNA TGTGCCAGCAGCAGAGGAAGGGACGGGGGTAATGAGCAGTTCTTC. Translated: CASSRGRDGGNEQFF.

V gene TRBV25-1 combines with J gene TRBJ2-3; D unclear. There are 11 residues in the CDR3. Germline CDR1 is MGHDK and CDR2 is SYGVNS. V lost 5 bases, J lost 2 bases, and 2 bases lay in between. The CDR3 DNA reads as TGTGCCAGCAGTAACACAGATACGCAGTATTTT. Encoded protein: CASSNTDTQYF. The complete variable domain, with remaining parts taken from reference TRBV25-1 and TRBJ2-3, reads EADIYQTPRYLVIGTGKKITLECSQTMGHDKMYWYQQDPGMELHLIHYSYGVNSTEKGDLSSESTVSRIRTEHFPLTLESARPSHTSQYLCASSNTDTQYFGPGTRLTVL.

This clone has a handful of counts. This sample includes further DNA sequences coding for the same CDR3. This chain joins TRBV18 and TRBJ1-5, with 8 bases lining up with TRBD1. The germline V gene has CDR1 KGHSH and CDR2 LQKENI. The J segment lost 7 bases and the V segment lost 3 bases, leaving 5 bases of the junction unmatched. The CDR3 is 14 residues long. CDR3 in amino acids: CASSPDRGLQPQHF. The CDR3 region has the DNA TGTGCCAGCTCACCCGACAGGGGCTTGCAGCCCCAGCATTTT.

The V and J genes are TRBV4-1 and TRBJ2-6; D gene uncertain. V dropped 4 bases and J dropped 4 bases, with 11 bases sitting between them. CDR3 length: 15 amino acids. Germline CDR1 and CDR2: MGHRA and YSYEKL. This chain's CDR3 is CASSPGHSGANVLTF. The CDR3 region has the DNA TGCGCCAGCAGCCCCGGGCACAGCGGGGCCAACGTCCTGACTTTC.

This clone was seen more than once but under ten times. CDR3 region: CSVEGNVDDEQFF. The CDR3 DNA is TGCAGCGTTGAGGGTAATGTGGACGATGAGCAGTTCTTC. This chain links TRBV29-1 with TRBJ2-1; D remains ambiguous. This CDR3 contains 13 residues. CDR1 and CDR2 from the germline V gene are SQVTM and ANQGSEA. Trimming stripped 3 bases from V and 8 bases from J, with 14 bases between.

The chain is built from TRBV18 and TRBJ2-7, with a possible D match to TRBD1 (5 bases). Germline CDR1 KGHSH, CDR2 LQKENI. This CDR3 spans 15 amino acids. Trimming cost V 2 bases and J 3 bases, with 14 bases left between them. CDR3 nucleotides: TGTGCCAGCTCACCATCACAGGTTGCGGTCTACGAGCAGTACTTC. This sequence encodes CASSPSQVAVYEQYF.

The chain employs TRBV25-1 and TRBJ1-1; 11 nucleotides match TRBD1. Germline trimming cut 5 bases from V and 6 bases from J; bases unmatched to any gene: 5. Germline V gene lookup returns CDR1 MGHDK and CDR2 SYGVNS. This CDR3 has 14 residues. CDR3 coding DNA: TGTGCCAGCAGTAAGCCGGGACAGGGGGCTGAAGCTTTCTTT. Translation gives CASSKPGQGAEAFF.

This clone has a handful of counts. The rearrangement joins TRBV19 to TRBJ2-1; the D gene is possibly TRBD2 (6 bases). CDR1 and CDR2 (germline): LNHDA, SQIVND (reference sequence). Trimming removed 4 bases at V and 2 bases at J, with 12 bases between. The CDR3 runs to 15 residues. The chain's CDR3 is CASSTREKAYNEQFF. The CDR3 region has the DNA TGTGCCAGTAGTACTCGGGAGAAGGCCTACAATGAGCAGTTCTTC.

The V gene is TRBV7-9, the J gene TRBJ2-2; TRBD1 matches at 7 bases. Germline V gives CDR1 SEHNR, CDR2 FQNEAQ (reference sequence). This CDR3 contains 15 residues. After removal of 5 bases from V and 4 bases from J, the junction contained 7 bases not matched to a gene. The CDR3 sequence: CASSPWDRLTGELFF. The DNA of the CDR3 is TGTGCCAGCAGCCCCTGGGACAGACTCACCGGGGAGCTGTTTTTT.

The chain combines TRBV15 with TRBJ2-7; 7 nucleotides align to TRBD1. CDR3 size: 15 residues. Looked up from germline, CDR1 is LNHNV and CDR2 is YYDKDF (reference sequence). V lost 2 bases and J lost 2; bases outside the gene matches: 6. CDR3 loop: CATSRWTGTAYEQYF. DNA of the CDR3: TGTGCCACCAGCAGATGGACAGGCACGGCCTACGAGCAGTACTTC.

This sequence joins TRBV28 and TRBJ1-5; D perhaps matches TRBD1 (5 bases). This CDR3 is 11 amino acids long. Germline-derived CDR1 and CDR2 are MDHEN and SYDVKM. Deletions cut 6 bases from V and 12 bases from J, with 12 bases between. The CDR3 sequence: CASSKTANQHF. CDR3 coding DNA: TGTGCCAGCAGCAAGACAGCAAACCAGCATTTT. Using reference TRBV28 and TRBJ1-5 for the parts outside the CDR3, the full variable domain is DVKVTQSSRYLVKRTGEKVFLECVQDMDHENMFWYRQDPGLGLRLIYFSYDVKMKEKGDIPEGYSVSREKKERFSLILESASTNQTSMYLCASSKTANQHFGDGTRLSIL.

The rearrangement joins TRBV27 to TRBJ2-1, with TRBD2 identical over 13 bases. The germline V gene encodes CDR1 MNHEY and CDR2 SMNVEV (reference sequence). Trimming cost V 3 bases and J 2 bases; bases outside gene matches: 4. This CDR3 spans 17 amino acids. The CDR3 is CASSFAGTSGAYNEQFF. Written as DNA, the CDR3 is TGTGCCAGCAGTTTTGCCGGGACTAGCGGGGCCTACAATGAGCAGTTCTTC.

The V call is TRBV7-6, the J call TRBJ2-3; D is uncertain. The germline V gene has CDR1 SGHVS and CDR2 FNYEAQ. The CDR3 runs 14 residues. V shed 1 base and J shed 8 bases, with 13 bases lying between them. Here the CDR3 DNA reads TGTGCCAGCAGCTTAGGCGGAACACAGATTACGCAGTATTTT. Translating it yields CASSLGGTQITQYF. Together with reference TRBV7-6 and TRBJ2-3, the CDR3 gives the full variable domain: GAGVSQSPRYKVTKRGQDVALRCDPISGHVSLYWYRQALGQGPEFLTYFNYEAQQDKSGLPNDRFSAERPEGSISTLTIQRTEQRDSAMYRCASSLGGTQITQYFGPGTRLTVL.

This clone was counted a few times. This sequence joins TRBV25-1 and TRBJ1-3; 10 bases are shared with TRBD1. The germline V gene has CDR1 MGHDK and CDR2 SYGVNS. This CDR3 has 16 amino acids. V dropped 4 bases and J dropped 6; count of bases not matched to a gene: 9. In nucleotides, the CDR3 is TGTGCCAGCAGTGTCCTCACCGGGACAGGGGAAAACACCATATATTTT. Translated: CASSVLTGTGENTIYF. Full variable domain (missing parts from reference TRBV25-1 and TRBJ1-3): EADIYQTPRYLVIGTGKKITLECSQTMGHDKMYWYQQDPGMELHLIHYSYGVNSTEKGDLSSESTVSRIRTEHFPLTLESARPSHTSQYLCASSVLTGTGENTIYFGEGSWLTVV.

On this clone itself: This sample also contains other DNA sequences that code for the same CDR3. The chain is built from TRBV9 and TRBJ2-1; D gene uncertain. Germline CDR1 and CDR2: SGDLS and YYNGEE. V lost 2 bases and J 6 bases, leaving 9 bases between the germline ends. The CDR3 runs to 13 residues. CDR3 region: CASSVAGSNEQFF. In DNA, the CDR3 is TGTGCCAGCAGCGTGGCCGGTAGCAATGAGCAGTTCTTC.

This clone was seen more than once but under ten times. The chain's CDR3 is CAWRHGGAADSNQPQHF. In DNA form, the CDR3 reads TGTGCCTGGAGGCACGGAGGGGCAGCCGATAGCAATCAGCCCCAGCATTTT. This rearrangement joins TRBV30 to TRBJ1-5; possibly TRBD1 for D (5 bases). Between the trimmed V and J ends, which lost 3 bases and 0 bases, there was a span of 18 bases. The germline V gene encodes CDR1 GTSNPN and CDR2 SVGIG (reference sequence). This CDR3 contains 17 residues.

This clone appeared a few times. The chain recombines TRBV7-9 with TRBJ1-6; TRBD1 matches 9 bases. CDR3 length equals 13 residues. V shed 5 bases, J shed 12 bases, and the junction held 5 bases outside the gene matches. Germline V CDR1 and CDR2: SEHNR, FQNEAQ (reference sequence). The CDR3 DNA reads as TGTGCCAGCAGCAACGGACAGGGGCGACCCCTCCACTTT. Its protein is CASSNGQGRPLHF.

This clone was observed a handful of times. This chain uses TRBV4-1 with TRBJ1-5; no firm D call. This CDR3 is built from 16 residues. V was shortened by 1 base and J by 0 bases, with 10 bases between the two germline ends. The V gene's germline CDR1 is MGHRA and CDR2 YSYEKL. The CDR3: CASSQGRAYSNQPQHF. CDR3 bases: TGCGCCAGCAGCCAAGGCCGGGCCTATAGCAATCAGCCCCAGCATTTT.

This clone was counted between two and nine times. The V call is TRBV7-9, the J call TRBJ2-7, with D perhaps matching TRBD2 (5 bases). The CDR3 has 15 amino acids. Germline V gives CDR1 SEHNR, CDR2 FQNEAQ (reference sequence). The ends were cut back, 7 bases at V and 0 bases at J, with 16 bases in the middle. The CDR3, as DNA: TGTGCCAGCACCCTAACAACGGGGAACTCCTACGAGCAGTACTTC. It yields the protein CASTLTTGNSYEQYF.

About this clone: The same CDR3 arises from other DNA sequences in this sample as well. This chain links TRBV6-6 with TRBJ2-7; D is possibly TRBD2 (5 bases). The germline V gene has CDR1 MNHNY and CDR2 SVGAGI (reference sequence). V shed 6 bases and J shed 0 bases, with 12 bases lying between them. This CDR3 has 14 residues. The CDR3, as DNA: TGTGCCAGCAGGTTATCGGGAAGCTCCTACGAGCAGTACTTC. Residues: CASRLSGSSYEQYF.

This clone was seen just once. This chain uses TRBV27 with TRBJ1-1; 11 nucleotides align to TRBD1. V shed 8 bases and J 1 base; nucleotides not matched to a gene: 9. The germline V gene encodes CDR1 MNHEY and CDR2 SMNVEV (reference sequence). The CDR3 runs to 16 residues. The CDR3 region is CASHHGTGGKNTEAFF. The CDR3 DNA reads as TGTGCCAGCCACCACGGGACAGGGGGGAAGAACACTGAAGCTTTCTTT.

CDR3 nucleotides: TGTGCCAGCAGCTTCAGGCGAGTTTTCTACAATGAGCAGTTCTTC. The encoded protein is CASSFRRVFYNEQFF. The rearrangement uses TRBV7-2 and TRBJ2-1; D gene ambiguous. Trimming cost V 3 bases and J 3 bases, with 12 bases left between them. Germline V gene data show CDR1 as SGHTA and CDR2 as FQGNSA. The CDR3 contains 15 residues. The full variable domain, completed using reference TRBV7-2 and TRBJ2-1, is GAGVSQSPSNKVTEKGKDVELRCDPISGHTALYWYRQSLGQGLEFLIYFQGNSAPDKSGLPSDRFSAERTGGSVSTLTIQRTQQEDSAVYLCASSFRRVFYNEQFFGPGTRLTVL.

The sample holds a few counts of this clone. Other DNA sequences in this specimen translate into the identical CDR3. The CDR3: CSVLTGYEQYF. The CDR3 DNA reads TGCAGCGTTCTGACAGGCTACGAGCAGTACTTC. This chain joins TRBV29-1 and TRBJ2-7; perhaps TRBD1 as D (6 bases). The V end was cut by 5 bases, the J end by 3 bases, with 8 bases between. CDR3 length: 11 residues. The germline CDR1 and CDR2 sequences are SQVTM and ANQGSEA.

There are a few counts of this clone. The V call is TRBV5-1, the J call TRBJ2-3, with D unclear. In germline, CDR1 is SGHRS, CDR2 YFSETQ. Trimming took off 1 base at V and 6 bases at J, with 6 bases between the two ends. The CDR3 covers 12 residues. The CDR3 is CASSLSWDTQYF. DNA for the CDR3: TGCGCCAGCAGCTTGTCCTGGGATACGCAGTATTTT.